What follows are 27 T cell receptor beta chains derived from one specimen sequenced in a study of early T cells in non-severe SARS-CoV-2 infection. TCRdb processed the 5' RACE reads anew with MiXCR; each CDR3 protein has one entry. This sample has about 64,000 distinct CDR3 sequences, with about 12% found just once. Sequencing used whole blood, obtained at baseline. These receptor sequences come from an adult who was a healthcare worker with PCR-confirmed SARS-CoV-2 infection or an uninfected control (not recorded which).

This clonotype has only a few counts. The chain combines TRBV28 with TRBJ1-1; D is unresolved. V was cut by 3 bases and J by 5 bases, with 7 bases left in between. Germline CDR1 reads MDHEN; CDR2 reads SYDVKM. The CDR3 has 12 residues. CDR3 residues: CASSFDRTEAFF. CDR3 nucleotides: TGTGCCAGCAGTTTTGATCGGACTGAAGCTTTCTTT.

The CDR3 bases are TGTGCCATCAGTGACACAGATACGCAGTATTTT. Translating gives CAISDTDTQYF. The chain employs TRBV10-3 and TRBJ2-3; the D is unclear. This CDR3 contains 11 residues. Germline values: CDR1 ENHRY, CDR2 SYGVKD. Trimming shortened V by 3 bases and J by 2 bases, and 0 bases separated the two germline ends.

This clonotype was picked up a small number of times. The CDR3 sequence is CASSQGLAGVTDTQYF. The CDR3 DNA reads TGCGCCAGCAGCCAAGGACTAGCGGGAGTGACAGATACGCAGTATTTT. The rearrangement links TRBV4-3 to TRBJ2-3; 12 nucleotides align to TRBD2. The V and J ends lost 1 base and 3 bases, in that order; junction bases with no gene match: 2. Germline-derived CDR1 and CDR2 are LGHNA and YSLEER. The CDR3 consists of 16 residues.

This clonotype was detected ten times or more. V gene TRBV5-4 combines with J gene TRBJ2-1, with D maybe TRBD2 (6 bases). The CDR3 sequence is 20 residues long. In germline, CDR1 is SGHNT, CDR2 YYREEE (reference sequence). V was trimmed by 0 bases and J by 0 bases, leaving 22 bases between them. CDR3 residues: CASSLAGRVRGQSSYNEQFF. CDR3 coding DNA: TGTGCCAGCAGCTTGGCCGGGCGGGTGCGGGGTCAGAGCTCCTACAATGAGCAGTTCTTC.

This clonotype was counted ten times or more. The CDR3 sequence: CASSREISGANVLTF. CDR3 sequence (DNA): TGCGCCAGCAGCCGTGAGATCTCTGGGGCCAACGTCCTGACTTTC. The J gene is TRBJ2-6, the V gene TRBV4-3; no clear D. V dropped 4 bases and J dropped 0 bases, with 7 bases sitting between them. The V gene's germline CDR1 is LGHNA and CDR2 YSLEER. This CDR3 has 15 amino acids.

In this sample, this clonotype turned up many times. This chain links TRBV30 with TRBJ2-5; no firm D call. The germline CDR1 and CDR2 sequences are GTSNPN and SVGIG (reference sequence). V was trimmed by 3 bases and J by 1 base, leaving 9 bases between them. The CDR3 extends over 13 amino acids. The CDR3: CAWSSGPQETQYF. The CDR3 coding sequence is TGTGCCTGGAGCTCGGGCCCCCAAGAGACCCAGTACTTC. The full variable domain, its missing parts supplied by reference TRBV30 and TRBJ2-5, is SQTIHQWPATLVQPVGSPLSLECTVEGTSNPNLYWYRQAAGRGLQLLFYSVGIGQISSEVPQNLSASRPQDRQFILSSKKLLLSDSGFYLCAWSSGPQETQYFGPGTRLLVL.

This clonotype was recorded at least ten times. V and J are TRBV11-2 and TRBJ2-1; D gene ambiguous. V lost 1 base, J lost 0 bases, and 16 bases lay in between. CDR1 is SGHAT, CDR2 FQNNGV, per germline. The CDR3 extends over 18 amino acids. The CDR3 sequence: CASSLVGSHSRSYNEQFF. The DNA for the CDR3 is TGTGCCAGCAGCTTAGTTGGCAGCCACAGTCGCTCCTACAATGAGCAGTTCTTC.

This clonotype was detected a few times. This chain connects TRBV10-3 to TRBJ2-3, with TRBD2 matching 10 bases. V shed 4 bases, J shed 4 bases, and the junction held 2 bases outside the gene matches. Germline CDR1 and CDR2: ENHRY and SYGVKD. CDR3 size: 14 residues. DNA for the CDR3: TGTGCCATCAGTGTTAGCGGGAGGTCAGATACGCAGTATTTT. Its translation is CAISVSGRSDTQYF.

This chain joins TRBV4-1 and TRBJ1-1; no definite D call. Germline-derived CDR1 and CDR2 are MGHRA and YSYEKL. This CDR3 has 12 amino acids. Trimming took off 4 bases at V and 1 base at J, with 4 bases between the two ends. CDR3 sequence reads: CASSPSNTEAFF. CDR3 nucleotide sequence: TGCGCCAGCAGCCCCTCGAACACTGAAGCTTTCTTT.

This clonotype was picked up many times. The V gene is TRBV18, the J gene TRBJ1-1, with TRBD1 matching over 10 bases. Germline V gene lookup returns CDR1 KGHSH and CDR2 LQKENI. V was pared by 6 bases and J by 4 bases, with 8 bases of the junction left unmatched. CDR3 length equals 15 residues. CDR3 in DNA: TGTGCCAGCTCGGGACAGGGGATAGGCGGCACTGAAGCTTTCTTT. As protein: CASSGQGIGGTEAFF.

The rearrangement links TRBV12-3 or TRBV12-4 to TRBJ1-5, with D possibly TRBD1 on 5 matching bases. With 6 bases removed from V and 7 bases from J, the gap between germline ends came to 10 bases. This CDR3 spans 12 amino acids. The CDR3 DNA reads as TGTGCCAGCAGCAGGGACCGGCAGCCCCAGCATTTT. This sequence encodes CASSRDRQPQHF.

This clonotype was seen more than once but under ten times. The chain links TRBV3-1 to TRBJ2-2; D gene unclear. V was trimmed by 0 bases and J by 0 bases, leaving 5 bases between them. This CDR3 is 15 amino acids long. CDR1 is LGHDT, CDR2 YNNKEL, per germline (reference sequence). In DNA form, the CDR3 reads TGTGCCAGCAGCCAAGATACGTCGAACACCGGGGAGCTGTTTTTT. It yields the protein CASSQDTSNTGELFF.

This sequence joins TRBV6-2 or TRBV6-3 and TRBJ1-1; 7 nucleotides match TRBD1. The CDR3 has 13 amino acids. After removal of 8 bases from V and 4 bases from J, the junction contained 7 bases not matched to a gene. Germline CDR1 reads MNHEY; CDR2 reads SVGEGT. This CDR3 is CASSRQGGTEAFF. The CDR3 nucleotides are TGTGCCAGCTCCAGACAGGGTGGCACTGAAGCTTTCTTT.

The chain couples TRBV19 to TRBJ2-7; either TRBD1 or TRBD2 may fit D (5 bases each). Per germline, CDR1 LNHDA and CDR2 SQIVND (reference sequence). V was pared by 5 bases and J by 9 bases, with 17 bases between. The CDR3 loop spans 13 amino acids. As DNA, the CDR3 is TGTGCCAGTAGTCCCTTACCGGGACGGACGCAGTACTTC. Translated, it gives CASSPLPGRTQYF.

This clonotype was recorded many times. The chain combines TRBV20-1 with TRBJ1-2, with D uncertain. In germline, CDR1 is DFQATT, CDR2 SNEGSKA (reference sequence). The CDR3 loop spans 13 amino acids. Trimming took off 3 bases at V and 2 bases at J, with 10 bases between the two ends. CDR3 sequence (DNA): TGCAGTGCTAGTGATTTCGAAAACTATGGCTACACCTTC. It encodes CSASDFENYGYTF.

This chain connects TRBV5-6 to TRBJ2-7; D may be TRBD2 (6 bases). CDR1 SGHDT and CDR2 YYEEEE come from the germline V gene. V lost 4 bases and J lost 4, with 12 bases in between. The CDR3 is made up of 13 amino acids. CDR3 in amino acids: CASSGTVRYEQYF. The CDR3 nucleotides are TGTGCCAGCAGCGGGACTGTTCGATACGAGCAGTACTTC.

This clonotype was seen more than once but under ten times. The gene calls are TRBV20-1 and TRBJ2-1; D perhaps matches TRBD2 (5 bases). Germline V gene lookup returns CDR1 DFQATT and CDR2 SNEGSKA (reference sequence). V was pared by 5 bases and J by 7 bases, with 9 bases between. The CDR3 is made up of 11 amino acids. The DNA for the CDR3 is TGCAGTGCTCAAACTAGAAATGAGCAGTTCTTC. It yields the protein CSAQTRNEQFF.

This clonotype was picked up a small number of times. The CDR3 here is CASSLSRLAGLQYEQYF. CDR3 nucleotides: TGTGCCAGCAGCCTGTCCAGACTAGCGGGACTACAATACGAGCAGTACTTC. The chain has TRBV7-8 and TRBJ2-7, with TRBD2 matching 11 bases. Trimming cost V 5 bases and J 4 bases; bases outside gene matches: 13. The CDR3 is 17 residues long. The germline CDR1 and CDR2 sequences are SGHVS and FQNEAQ.

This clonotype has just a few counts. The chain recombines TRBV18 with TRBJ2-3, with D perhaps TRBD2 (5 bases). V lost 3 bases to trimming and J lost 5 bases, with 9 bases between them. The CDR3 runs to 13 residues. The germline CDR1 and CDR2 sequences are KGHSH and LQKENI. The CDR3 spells CASSPDSQDTQYF. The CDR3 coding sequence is TGTGCCAGCTCACCGGACTCTCAAGATACGCAGTATTTT.

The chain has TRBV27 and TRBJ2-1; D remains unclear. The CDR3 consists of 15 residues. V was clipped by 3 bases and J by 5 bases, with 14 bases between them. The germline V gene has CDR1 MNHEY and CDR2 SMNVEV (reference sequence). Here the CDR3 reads CASSFHPGPDNEQFF. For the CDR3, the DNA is TGTGCCAGCAGTTTTCACCCGGGCCCTGACAATGAGCAGTTCTTC.

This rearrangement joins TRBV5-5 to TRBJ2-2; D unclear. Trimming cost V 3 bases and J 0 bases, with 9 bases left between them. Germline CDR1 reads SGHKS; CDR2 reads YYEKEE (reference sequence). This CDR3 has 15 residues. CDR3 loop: CASSSGGPNTGELFF. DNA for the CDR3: TGTGCCAGCAGCTCAGGCGGACCGAACACCGGGGAGCTGTTTTTT.

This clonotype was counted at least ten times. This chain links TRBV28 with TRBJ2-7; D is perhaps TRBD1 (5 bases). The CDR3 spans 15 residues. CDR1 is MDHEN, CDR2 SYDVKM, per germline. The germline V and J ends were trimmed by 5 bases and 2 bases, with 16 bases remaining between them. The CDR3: CASSPLDNFPYEQYF. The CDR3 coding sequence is TGTGCCAGCAGTCCATTGGACAATTTCCCCTACGAGCAGTACTTC.

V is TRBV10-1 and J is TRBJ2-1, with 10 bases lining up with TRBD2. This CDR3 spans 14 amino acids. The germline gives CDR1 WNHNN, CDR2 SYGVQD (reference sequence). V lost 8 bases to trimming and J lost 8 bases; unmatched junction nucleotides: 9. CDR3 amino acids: CASLLAGPFDEQFF. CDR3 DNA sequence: TGCGCCAGCTTACTAGCGGGACCTTTCGATGAGCAGTTCTTC.

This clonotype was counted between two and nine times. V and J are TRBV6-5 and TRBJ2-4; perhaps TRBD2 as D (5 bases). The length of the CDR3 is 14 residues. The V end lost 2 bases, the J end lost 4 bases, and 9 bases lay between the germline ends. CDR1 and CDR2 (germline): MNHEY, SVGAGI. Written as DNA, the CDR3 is TGTGCCAGCAGTTACGGAGGCCAAAAAAACATTCAGTACTTC. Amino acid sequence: CASSYGGQKNIQYF.

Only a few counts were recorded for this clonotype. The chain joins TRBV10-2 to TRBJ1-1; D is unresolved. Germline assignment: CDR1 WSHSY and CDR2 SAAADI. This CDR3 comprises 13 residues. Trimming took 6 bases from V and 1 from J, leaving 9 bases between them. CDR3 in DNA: TGCGCCAGCAGAATGACCCAGAACACTGAAGCTTTCTTT. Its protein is CASRMTQNTEAFF.

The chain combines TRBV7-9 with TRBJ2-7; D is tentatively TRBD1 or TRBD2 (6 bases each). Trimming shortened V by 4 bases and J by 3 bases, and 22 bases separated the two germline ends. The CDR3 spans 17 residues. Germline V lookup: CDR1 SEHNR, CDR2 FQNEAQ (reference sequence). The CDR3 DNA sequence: TGTGCCAGCAGCTCTTTACACCAGGGGAGGTTAAACTACGAGCAGTACTTC. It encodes CASSSLHQGRLNYEQYF.

The CDR3 nucleotides are TGTGCCAGTAGATCAAACTATGGCTACACCTTC. Protein: CASRSNYGYTF. The chain couples TRBV19 to TRBJ1-2; D gene ambiguous. Trimming took 6 bases from V and 2 from J, leaving 4 bases between them. The CDR3 runs 11 residues. CDR1 and CDR2 from the germline V gene are LNHDA and SQIVND (reference sequence).